This T cell receptor beta chain was obtained from a study of PD-1 blockade in classical Hodgkin lymphoma. Study-wide findings and caveats: Before treatment, complete responders showed about the same diversity as newly diagnosed patients. Individuals initiating nivolumab under 1 year after ASCT were excluded. A significant rise in TCR diversity was seen by C4D1 for CD4+ cells but not for CD8+ cells.

This CDR3 contains 14 residues. V lost 7 bases to trimming and J lost 4 bases, with 14 bases between them. Germline-derived CDR1 and CDR2 are SEHNR and FQNEAQ (reference sequence). This clone was counted once. The antigen remains undetermined. With no exception, relapse followed autologous stem cell transplantation in all patients, and brentuximab vedotin exposure varied. Complete response, partial response or progressive disease made up the best responses. Clones were sequenced by immunoSEQ multiplex PCR, and TCRdb holds only the in-frame ones, with some missing. The top ten clones hold about 7.6% of a sample with about 75,000 clones, just over 90% of them seen once.

Sequenced here: peripheral blood mononuclear cells (PBMCs), sampled at baseline. The rearrangement joins TRBV7-9 to TRBJ2-1; possible D gene TRBD2, 7 bases. The TCR sequence derives from a human donor with classical Hodgkin lymphoma. CDR3 sequence: CASKGGPQYNEQFF. The CDR3 nucleotides are TGTGCCAGCAAGGGGGGGCCCCAGTACAATGAGCAGTTCTTC. Full variable domain (remainder filled in from reference TRBV7-9 and TRBJ2-1): DTGVSQNPRHKITKRGQNVTFRCDPISEHNRLYWYRQTLGQGPEFLTYFQNEAQLEKSRLLSDRFSAERPKGSFSTLEIQRTEQGDSAMYLCASKGGPQYNEQFFGPGTRLTVL.